The clone carrying this TCR beta chain occurred many times. What it binds is unknown. The data were taken from a study of T-cell memory formation after mild COVID-19. Study results and caveats: Later expanders leaned CD4+, whereas day 15 to 85 contracting clones were balanced CD4/CD8. Among contracting clones, CD4+ were mainly CM/EM and CD8+ enriched in EMRA. That cross-reactive memory joined was suggested by some responding clones appearing in pre-infection memory.

Germline CDR1 SGHVS, CDR2 FNYEAQ. This CDR3 comprises 16 residues. V was trimmed by 6 bases and J by 3 bases, leaving 18 bases between them. From the 5' RACE reads, TCRdb called clonotypes with MiXCR, one entry per CDR3 protein. The sample includes hundreds of thousands of distinct CDR3 sequences, 15% to 20% of them seen just once. The chain carries TRBV7-6 and TRBJ1-3, with D perhaps TRBD1 (6 bases). This TCR derives from a man aged 18 to 30 who had mild COVID-19 (a few samples of this study predate the infection). Cell type and time point are not known. The sequenced material came from PBMCs or a T cell subset sorted from them (not recorded which). The CDR3 region has the DNA TGTGCCAGCAGTCACCCTGGGGGGGGCTTTGGAAACACCATATATTTT. Translating it yields CASSHPGGGFGNTIYF. Filled out from reference TRBV7-6 and TRBJ1-3, the complete variable domain reads GAGVSQSPRYKVTKRGQDVALRCDPISGHVSLYWYRQALGQGPEFLTYFNYEAQQDKSGLPNDRFSAERPEGSISTLTIQRTEQRDSAMYRCASSHPGGGFGNTIYFGEGSWLTVV.